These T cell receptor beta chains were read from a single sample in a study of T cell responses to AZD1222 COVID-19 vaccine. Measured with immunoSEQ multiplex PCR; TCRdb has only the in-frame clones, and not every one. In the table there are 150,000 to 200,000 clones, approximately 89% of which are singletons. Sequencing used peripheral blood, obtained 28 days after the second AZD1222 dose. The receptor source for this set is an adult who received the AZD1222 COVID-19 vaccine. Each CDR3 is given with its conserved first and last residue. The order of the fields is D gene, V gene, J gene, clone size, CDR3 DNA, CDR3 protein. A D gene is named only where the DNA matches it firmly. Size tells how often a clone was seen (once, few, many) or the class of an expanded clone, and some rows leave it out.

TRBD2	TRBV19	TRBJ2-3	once	TGTGCCAGTAGGGGACTAGCGGGGTGGGGAGATACGCAGTATTTT	CASRGLAGWGDTQYF
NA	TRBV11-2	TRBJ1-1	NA	TGTGCCAGCAGCTTAGGTCTCCCTGAAGCTTTCTTT	CASSLGLPEAFF
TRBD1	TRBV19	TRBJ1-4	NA	TGTGCCAGTAGCCTTACACAGGGGGCGAAAAATGAAAAACTGTTTTTT	CASSLTQGAKNEKLFF
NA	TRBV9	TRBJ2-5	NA	TGTGCCAGCAGCGCCCGGGGACTTACCCTTGGAGAGACCCAGTACTTC	CASSARGLTLGETQYF
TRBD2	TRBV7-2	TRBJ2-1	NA	TGTGCCAGCAGCTTAGGACCGGGAGGGGTCTACAATGAGCAGTTCTTC	CASSLGPGGVYNEQFF
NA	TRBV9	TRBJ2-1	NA	TGTGCCAGCAGCGTAGAAATGGCGGACCCCGAGCAGTTCTTC	CASSVEMADPEQFF
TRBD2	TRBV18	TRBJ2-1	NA	TGTGCCAGCTCACCCTCGCGGCTAGCGGGGATGTACAATGAGCAGTTCTTC	CASSPSRLAGMYNEQFF
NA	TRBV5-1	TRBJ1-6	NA	TGCGCCAGCAGCTTGTCGACAGGTTCCTATAATTCACCCCTCCACTTT	CASSLSTGSYNSPLHF
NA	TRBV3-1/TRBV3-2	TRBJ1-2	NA	TGTGCCAGCAGCCAAGCTCAGCGACATGGCTACACCTTC	CASSQAQRHGYTF
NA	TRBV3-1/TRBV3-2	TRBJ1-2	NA	TGTGCCAGCCACCAACGGGACTCGGGGTCGGATGGCTACACCTTC	CASHQRDSGSDGYTF
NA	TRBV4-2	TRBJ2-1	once	TGTGCCAGCAGCCAAGCCCGCTGGTTCCGCAGTGAGCAGTTCTTC	CASSQARWFRSEQFF
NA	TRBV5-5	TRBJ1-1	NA	TGTGCCAGCAGAACATCAGGGAACACTGAAGCTTTCTTT	CASRTSGNTEAFF
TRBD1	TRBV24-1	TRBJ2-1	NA	TGTGCCACCAGTGATGCCTTCTACCGGGACAGGCAGTTCTTC	CATSDAFYRDRQFF
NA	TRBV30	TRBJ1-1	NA	TGTGCCCCTCCCCAACAGGGTGAAGCTTTCTTT	CAPPQQGEAFF
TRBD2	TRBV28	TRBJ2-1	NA	TGTGCCAGCAGTTTTAAAAGCGGGAGTGTTTACAATGAGCAGTTCTTC	CASSFKSGSVYNEQFF
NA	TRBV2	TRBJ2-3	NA	TGTGCCAGCAGCAGATACACAGATACGCAGTATTTT	CASSRYTDTQYF
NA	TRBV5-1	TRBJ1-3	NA	TGCGCCAGCAGCTTGGTGGCTCTGGGCTTGGACGGAAACACCATATATTTT	CASSLVALGLDGNTIYF
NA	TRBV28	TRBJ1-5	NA	TGTGCCAGCATTCCTTACAGGGAACGGGGTCAGCCCCAGCATTTT	CASIPYRERGQPQHF
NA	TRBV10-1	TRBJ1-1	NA	TGCGCCAGCAGTGAGTTTCCAGAAAGAGGCACTGAAGCTTTCTTT	CASSEFPERGTEAFF
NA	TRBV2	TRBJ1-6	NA	TGTGCCAGCATTCGGGACGGGTATAGATCACCCCTCCACTTT	CASIRDGYRSPLHF
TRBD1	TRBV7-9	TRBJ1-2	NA	TGTGCCAGCAGCCCAGGACAGGGCCTGGGAAACTATGGCTACACCTTC	CASSPGQGLGNYGYTF
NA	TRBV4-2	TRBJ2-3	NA	TGTGCCAGCAGCCAAGTCAATTTCGGCCCAGAAGATACGCAGTATTTT	CASSQVNFGPEDTQYF
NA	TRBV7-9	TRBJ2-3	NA	TGTGCCAGCAGCCACGAGGTCCAGTATTTT	CASSHEVQYF
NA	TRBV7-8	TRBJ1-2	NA	TGTGCCAGCAGCTTTGAAAGAATACAGGGAGCCACTAGAGGCTACACCTTC	CASSFERIQGATRGYTF
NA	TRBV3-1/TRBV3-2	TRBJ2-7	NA	TGTGCCAGCAGCCAAGGTTACGAGCAGTACTTC	CASSQGYEQYF
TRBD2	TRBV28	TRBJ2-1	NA	TGTGCCAGCAAGCAGGGTAGCGGGCGAAACAATGAGCAGTTCTTC	CASKQGSGRNNEQFF
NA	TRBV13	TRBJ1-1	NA	TGTGCCAGCAGTCCTATCTTCGGTTTGGCTGAAGCTTTCTTT	CASSPIFGLAEAFF
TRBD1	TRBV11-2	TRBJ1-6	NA	TGTGCCAGCAGCGCCGGACAGGGCTATAATTCACCCCTCCACTTT	CASSAGQGYNSPLHF
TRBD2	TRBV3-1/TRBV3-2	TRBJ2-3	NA	TGTGCCAGCAGCCAACTACCCAACTCGGGGACTAGCGGGAGAACAGATACGCAGTATTTT	CASSQLPNSGTSGRTDTQYF
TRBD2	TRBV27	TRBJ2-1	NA	TGTGCCAGCAGACTTTCTAGCGGGAGTCCTAGGAATGAGCAGTTCTTC	CASRLSSGSPRNEQFF
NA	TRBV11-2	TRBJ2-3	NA	TGTGCCAGCAGCCCGACCTCGGGCGGCACAGATACGCAGTATTTT	CASSPTSGGTDTQYF
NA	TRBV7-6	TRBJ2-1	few	TGTGCCAGCAGCTTACCAGACAGTGGGGAGCAGTTCTTC	CASSLPDSGEQFF
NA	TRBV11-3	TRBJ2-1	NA	TGTGCCAGCAGCTTATCCTTGTATGAGCAGTTCTTC	CASSLSLYEQFF
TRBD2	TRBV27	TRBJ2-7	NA	TGTGCCAGCAGTTCATGGACTAGTCCCGAGCAGTACTTC	CASSSWTSPEQYF
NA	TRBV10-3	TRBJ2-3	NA	TGTGCCAACCATGCCAGCCTCACAGATACGCAGTATTTT	CANHASLTDTQYF
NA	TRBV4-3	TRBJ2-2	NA	TGCGCCAGCAGCCACTTCCTAACCGGGGAGCTGTTTTTT	CASSHFLTGELFF
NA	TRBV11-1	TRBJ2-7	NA	TGTGCCAGCAGCCTAGGACAGTCCTACGAGCAGTACTTC	CASSLGQSYEQYF
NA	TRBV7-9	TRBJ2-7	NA	TGTGCCAGCAGCTTAGGCCAGGCCTCCTACGAGCAGTACTTC	CASSLGQASYEQYF
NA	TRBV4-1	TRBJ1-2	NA	TGCGCCAGCAGCCAACCAGGGGCCTATGGCTACACCTTC	CASSQPGAYGYTF
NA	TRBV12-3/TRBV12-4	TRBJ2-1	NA	TGTGCCAGCAGGCAGGGGAACTACAATGAGCAGTTCTTC	CASRQGNYNEQFF
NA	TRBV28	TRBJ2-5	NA	TGTGCCAGAATCCGTCTCCCGGACGCGGCCGGTGGAGAGACCCAGTACTTC	CARIRLPDAAGGETQYF